The entry that follows covers one T cell receptor beta chain sequence. This record comes from a study of beta chain features in type 1 diabetes. As every portion of the isolated RNA was reverse transcribed, the sequencing read expressed TCRB transcripts. TCRdb's table, derived via immunoSEQ multiplex PCR, lists solely in-frame clones and lacks some. The sample has around 350,000 clones, around 12% seen once. V trimming: 2 bases; J trimming: 7 bases; junction bases outside the gene matches: 6. Germline CDR1 and CDR2: KGHSH and LQKENI. The CDR3 consists of 15 residues. The sample taken for sequencing was naive CD4+ T cells from blood. This sequence originates from a man in his late teens or twenties in good health. The chain is built from TRBV18 and TRBJ2-1; 9 nucleotides match TRBD2. Here the CDR3 reads CASSPGGRAVNEQFF. The CDR3, as DNA: TGTGCCAGCTCACCAGGCGGGAGGGCCGTAAATGAGCAGTTCTTC.